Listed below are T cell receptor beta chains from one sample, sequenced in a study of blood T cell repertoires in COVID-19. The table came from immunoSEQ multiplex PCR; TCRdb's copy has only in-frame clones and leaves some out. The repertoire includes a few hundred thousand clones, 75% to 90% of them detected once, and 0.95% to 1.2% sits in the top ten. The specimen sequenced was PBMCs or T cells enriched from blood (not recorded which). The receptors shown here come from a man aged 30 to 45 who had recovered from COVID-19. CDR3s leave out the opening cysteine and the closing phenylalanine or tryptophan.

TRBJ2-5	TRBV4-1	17	ASRPTLTSGSREQETQY
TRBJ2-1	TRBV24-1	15	ATSGARTSGRYNEQF
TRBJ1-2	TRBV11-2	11	ASSPGQNYGYT
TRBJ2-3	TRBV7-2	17	ASSLVSGGQTLSTDTQY
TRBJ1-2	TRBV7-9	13	ASSLELQGEEGYT
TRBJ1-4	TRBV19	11	ASGRISGEKLF
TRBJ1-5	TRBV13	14	ASSLGRDRLNQPQH
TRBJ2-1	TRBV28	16	ASRPLRGLAGGNNEQF
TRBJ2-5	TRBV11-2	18	ASSLETPLTASGHQETQY
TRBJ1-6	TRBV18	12	ASSLGRSNSPLH
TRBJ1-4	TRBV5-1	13	ASSQVRWSNEKLF
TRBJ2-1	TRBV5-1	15	ASSNGLAGHNGYEQF
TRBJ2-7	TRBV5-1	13	ASSYGLASPYEQY
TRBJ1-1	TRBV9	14	ASSVGRDSMNTEAF
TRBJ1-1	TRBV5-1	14	ASSLATDRGGTEAF
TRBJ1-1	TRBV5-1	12	ASSPGSENTEAF
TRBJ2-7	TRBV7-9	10	ASSFHFDEQY
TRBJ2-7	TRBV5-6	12	ASSLLQGIFEQY
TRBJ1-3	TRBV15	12	ATTGGPTGNTIY
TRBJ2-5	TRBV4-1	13	ASSHGTGAQETQY
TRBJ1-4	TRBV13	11	ASTIGRDEKLF
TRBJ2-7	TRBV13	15	ASSLPGTGLSLYEQY
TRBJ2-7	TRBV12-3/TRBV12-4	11	ASSPGFVHEQY
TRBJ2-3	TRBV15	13	ATSTRTGGTDTQY
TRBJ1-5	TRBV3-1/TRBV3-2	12	ASSQGDSYQPQH
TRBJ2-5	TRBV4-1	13	ASSQGSDRAETQY
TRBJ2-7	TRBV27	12	ASSLKSVHYEQY
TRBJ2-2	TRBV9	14	ASSVGPAGVTGELF
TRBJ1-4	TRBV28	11	ASTGQINEKLF
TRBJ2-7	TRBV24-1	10	ATSDFLGQSH
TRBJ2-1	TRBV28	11	ASSQGLAGIKF
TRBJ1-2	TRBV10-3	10	ANSGSGYGYT
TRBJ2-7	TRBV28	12	ASGLAGGPYEQY
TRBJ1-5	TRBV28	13	ASRRGGDSNQPQH
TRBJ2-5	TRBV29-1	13	SARGLAGGVETQY
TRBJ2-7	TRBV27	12	ASSLMGQGYEQY